This record looks at one TCR beta chain sequence and its context. In the authors' methods: Reference gene primer amplification yielded estimated nucleated cell counts. Sequencing was performed with immunoSEQ multiplex PCR; in TCRdb, only in-frame clones are kept and a portion is missing. V, J and clone size are taken as reported in that table, and D and trimming were inferred from the DNA itself. In the table there are roughly 280,000 clones, roughly 80% of which are singletons. The data originate from a study of blood T cell repertoires in COVID-19. At the level of the study: The study drew acute and convalescent COVID-19 samples from the United States, Italy and Spain.

This CDR3 comprises 14 residues. V lost 7 bases, J lost 0 bases, and 10 bases lay in between. Germline CDR1 MNHNY, CDR2 SVGAGI (reference sequence). The receptor was isolated from a man aged 60-69 years with acute or convalescent COVID-19. Sample: peripheral blood. The chain links TRBV6-6 to TRBJ2-1; D is possibly TRBD2 (5 bases). CDR3 nucleotide sequence: TGTGCCAGCACCGAGAGGGCCTCCTACAATGAGCAGTTCTTC. It codes for CASTERASYNEQFF.